This T cell receptor beta chain was documented in a study of shared clonotypes between healthy human individuals. The overall study: Donors were a couple of women and a few men aged 18 to 49. Points from the study as a whole: Clonotype sharing among donors was expected to depend on sequencing depth.

This clone was picked up many times. Its specificity is unknown. Here immunoSEQ multiplex PCR was the method, and the copy in TCRdb shows in-frame clones only, minus some. The sample contains nearly 1 million clones, 60% to 85% of which appear only once. There are 13 residues in the CDR3. The V gene's germline CDR1 is SGHTA and CDR2 FQGTGA. Trimming took 5 bases from V and 1 from J, leaving 8 bases between them. This chain joins TRBV7-3 and TRBJ1-1; D is undetermined. The material sequenced was memory CD4+ T cells sorted from blood. Subset specified: CD45RA-negative fraction. This TCR was recovered from a man between 18 and 29 years old in good health. Written as DNA, the CDR3 is TGTGCCAGCAGCCTCACACAGAACACTGAAGCTTTCTTT. Its protein is CASSLTQNTEAFF.